This is a list of T cell receptor beta chains from one sample in a study of T cell responses to AZD1222 COVID-19 vaccine. The table came from immunoSEQ multiplex PCR; TCRdb's copy has only in-frame clones and leaves some out. In the table there are 160,000 or so clones, about 88% of which are singletons. The source was peripheral blood, collected after recovery from COVID-19. Receptors were obtained from an adult who had recovered from COVID-19. CDR3s include the opening cysteine and the closing phenylalanine or tryptophan. D genes are given only for firm matches. The size entry is marked missing in some rows and otherwise reads once, few, many or a size class.

>TRBJ2-7|14|TRBV3-1/TRBV3-2|TRBD1|.
TGTGCCAGCACCCTCGGGACAGGGGGAAACGAGCAGTACTTC
CASTLGTGGNEQYF
>TRBJ1-4|14|TRBV28|.|.
TGTGCCAGCAGTTTAAACAGAGCTAATGAAAAACTGTTTTTT
CASSLNRANEKLFF
>TRBJ2-7|12|TRBV13|TRBD1|.
TGTGCCAGCGGACGGGACAGCTACGAGCAGTACTTC
CASGRDSYEQYF
>TRBJ1-2|15|TRBV11-2|TRBD1|.
TGTGCCAGCAACCCCGGGACAGGGGTTAACTATGGCTACACCTTC
CASNPGTGVNYGYTF
>TRBJ2-3|16|TRBV5-1|TRBD2|.
TGCGCCAGCAGCTTGGGGTCTAGCGGGGTACAAGATACGCAGTATTTT
CASSLGSSGVQDTQYF
>TRBJ1-6|14|TRBV5-6|.|.
TGTGCCAGCAGCTTGCTCGGAAGGGGCGCCGACCTCCACTTT
CASSLLGRGADLHF
>TRBJ1-2|14|TRBV18|.|.
TGTGCCAGCTCACCAGGACGGGGCGACTATGGCTACACCTTC
CASSPGRGDYGYTF
>TRBJ2-1|13|TRBV28|.|few
TGTGCCAGCAGGGTCGGGAGTTTGAATGAGCAGTTCTTC
CASRVGSLNEQFF
>TRBJ1-4|14|TRBV19|.|.
TGTGCCAGTACCTCAGGGACAAGCAATGAAAAACTGTTTTTT
CASTSGTSNEKLFF
>TRBJ2-7|16|TRBV5-8|.|.
TGTGCCAGCAGCTTGGAAGGGAGGACTCACTCCTACGAGCAGTACTTC
CASSLEGRTHSYEQYF
>TRBJ2-7|10|TRBV1|.|.
TGCACCAGCCTACCCTACGAGCAGTACTTC
CTSLPYEQYF
>TRBJ1-5|15|TRBV2|.|.
TGTGCCAGCAGTGAAGAGGGGACCGGGAATCAGCCCCAGCATTTT
CASSEEGTGNQPQHF
>TRBJ1-1|14|TRBV5-6|.|.
TGTGCCAGCAGCTTGGCAGGGGCTGACACTGAAGCTTTCTTT
CASSLAGADTEAFF
>TRBJ2-3|14|TRBV10-3|.|.
TGTGCCATCAGTGAAGGAAGGGCCACAGATACGCAGTATTTT
CAISEGRATDTQYF
>TRBJ2-1|14|TRBV6-1|.|.
TGTGCCAGCAGTGAAGACCTCCTTAAGGATGAGCAGTTCTTC
CASSEDLLKDEQFF
>TRBJ2-4|15|TRBV3-1/TRBV3-2|TRBD1|.
TGTGCCAGCAGCCAAGACCCACAGGGGAAGGACATTCAGTACTTC
CASSQDPQGKDIQYF
>TRBJ2-7|14|TRBV5-5|.|.
TGTGCCAGCAGCCGAGAGGGGGTCCCCTACGAGCAGTACTTC
CASSREGVPYEQYF
>TRBJ1-4|15|TRBV20-1|.|once
TGCAGTGCTAGTTTGGGGGGCTCGCTCGGTGAAAAACTGTTTTTT
CSASLGGSLGEKLFF
>TRBJ2-7|14|TRBV7-9|.|.
TGTGCCAGCAGCTTAGGGGGGGTCTCCTACGAGCAGTACTTC
CASSLGGVSYEQYF
>TRBJ2-3|13|TRBV2|TRBD1|.
TGTGCCAGCAGTGAGACAGGGACAGATACGCAGTATTTT
CASSETGTDTQYF
>TRBJ2-7|14|TRBV7-6|TRBD2|.
TGTGCCAGCAGCTTGCGGGAGGGCCACGGAGAGCAGTACTTC
CASSLREGHGEQYF
>TRBJ1-2|13|TRBV6-5|TRBD1|.
TGTGCCAGCAGTAGACAGGGGTCAGGTGGCTACACCTTC
CASSRQGSGGYTF
>TRBJ2-7|15|TRBV4-1|.|once
TGCGCCAGCAGCCAAGAAAGGGTAGGGGCCTACGAGCAGTACTTC
CASSQERVGAYEQYF
>TRBJ2-3|15|TRBV2|.|once
TGTGCCAGCGCCCTCCGGAGCAGGGGGGTAGATACGCAGTATTTT
CASALRSRGVDTQYF
>TRBJ2-1|15|TRBV5-1|.|.
TGCGCCAGCAGCCCTGACCCGACCACCTACAATGAGCAGTTCTTC
CASSPDPTTYNEQFF
>TRBJ2-5|16|TRBV7-6|.|.
TGTGCCAGCAGCCCGCCAGCCGGGACTCCCCGAGTTGCCCAGTACTTC
CASSPPAGTPRVAQYF
>TRBJ2-3|15|TRBV24-1|.|.
TGTGCCACCAGTGATTTTGTAGCGGGCACAGATACGCAGTATTTT
CATSDFVAGTDTQYF
>TRBJ2-3|16|TRBV9|.|once
TGTGCCAGCAGCGTAGGAGGGCAGCCTAGCACAGATACGCAGTATTTT
CASSVGGQPSTDTQYF
>TRBJ2-5|16|TRBV16|TRBD1|.
TGTGCCAGCAGCCGACCGGGACAGGGGGCTGTGGAGACCCAGTACTTC
CASSRPGQGAVETQYF
>TRBJ2-7|14|TRBV29-1|TRBD1|.
TGCAGCGTTGGGACAGGGGGCCTCTCCTACGAGCAGTACTTC
CSVGTGGLSYEQYF
>TRBJ2-3|16|TRBV7-3|.|.
TGTGCCAGCAGCTTACTGGGCGAAGCGAGGGGAGATACGCAGTATTTT
CASSLLGEARGDTQYF
>TRBJ2-7|14|TRBV18|.|.
TGTGCCAGCTCACCAGATCTGGGCTCCAACGAGCAGTACTTC
CASSPDLGSNEQYF
>TRBJ2-5|14|TRBV15|.|.
TGTGCCACCAGCAGAGATCAGGGACAAGAGACCCAGTACTTC
CATSRDQGQETQYF
>TRBJ2-3|14|TRBV29-1|.|.
TGCAGCGTTGAGATAGACTTAAACACAGATACGCAGTATTTT
CSVEIDLNTDTQYF
>TRBJ1-6|15|TRBV18|TRBD1|.
TGTGCCAGCTCGCGACAGGGGCTGGGGAATTCACCCCTCCACTTT
CASSRQGLGNSPLHF
>TRBJ1-2|17|TRBV9|TRBD1|.
TGTGCCAGCAGCGTAGCCGAGACAGGGTCCCTTAACTATGGCTACACCTTC
CASSVAETGSLNYGYTF
>TRBJ2-7|12|TRBV5-4|.|once
TGTGCCAGCAGCTTCGATGACGGAGAGCAGTACTTC
CASSFDDGEQYF
>TRBJ1-2|12|TRBV25-1|.|.
TGTGCCAGTAGCCCCAGCAACTATGGCTACACCTTC
CASSPSNYGYTF
>TRBJ2-2|14|TRBV3-1/TRBV3-2|.|.
TGTGCCAGCAGCCAGGTGACTAGTACCGGGGAGCTGTTTTTT
CASSQVTSTGELFF
>TRBJ2-4|14|TRBV2|TRBD2|.
TGTGCCAGCAGTGTTACTAGCGGGGGGAACATTCAGTACTTC
CASSVTSGGNIQYF
>TRBJ1-2|11|TRBV15|.|.
TGTGCCACCAGCGGAGGGGCCGGCTACACCTTC
CATSGGAGYTF
>TRBJ2-2|17|TRBV15|TRBD1|.
TGTGCCACCAGCAGAGCCCTAGGGGGCGCGAACACCGGGGAGCTGTTTTTT
CATSRALGGANTGELFF
>TRBJ1-5|13|TRBV3-1/TRBV3-2|.|.
TGTGCCAGCAGCCAAGGGGGAGGCCAGCCCCAGCATTTT
CASSQGGGQPQHF
>TRBJ2-7|15|TRBV5-6|TRBD1|.
TGTGCCAGCAGCAAGACCGGGACAGCCTTCTACGAGCAGTACTTC
CASSKTGTAFYEQYF
>TRBJ1-6|16|TRBV3-1/TRBV3-2|.|.
TGTGCCAGCAGCCAAGCTTTGGCAGAACCGGATTCACCCCTCCACTTT
CASSQALAEPDSPLHF
>TRBJ2-7|11|TRBV27|.|.
TGTGCCAGCAGCAAAAACTACGAGCAGTACTTC
CASSKNYEQYF
>TRBJ2-1|15|TRBV3-1/TRBV3-2|.|.
TGTGCCAGCAGCCAAGATAAGGGCACGGACAATGAGCAGTTCTTC
CASSQDKGTDNEQFF
>TRBJ2-5|15|TRBV2|TRBD2|.
TGTGCCAGCGACCCAGCGGGAGTGGGACAAGAGACCCAGTACTTC
CASDPAGVGQETQYF
>TRBJ1-1|14|TRBV11-3|TRBD1|.
TGTGCCAGCAGCCGGGACAGACTCAACACTGAAGCTTTCTTT
CASSRDRLNTEAFF
>TRBJ2-1|12|TRBV19|.|.
TGTGCCAGTAGTAACCGGGACTATGAGCAGTTCTTC
CASSNRDYEQFF
>TRBJ1-4|16|TRBV2|TRBD1|.
TGTGCCAGCAGTGAAGCGCTTGGGACAGGGGGGGAAAAACTGTTTTTT
CASSEALGTGGEKLFF
>TRBJ2-1|15|TRBV5-6|TRBD2|.
TGTGCCAGCAGCTTCCAGCGGGGGGGATACAATGAGCAGTTCTTC
CASSFQRGGYNEQFF
>TRBJ1-1|14|TRBV7-9|.|.
TGTGCCAGCCGCAGGTTAGCGGGCGACACTGAAGCTTTCTTT
CASRRLAGDTEAFF
>TRBJ1-1|15|TRBV7-2|.|.
TGTGCCAGCAGCTATAACAGGGCCCTCGGCACTGAAGCTTTCTTT
CASSYNRALGTEAFF
>TRBJ1-6|14|TRBV28|TRBD1|.
TGTGCCAGCAGGGTGGGACAGGTCAATTCACCCCTCCACTTT
CASRVGQVNSPLHF
>TRBJ2-3|14|TRBV11-2|.|.
TGTGCCAGCAGCCCACAGGGTTTCACAGATACGCAGTATTTT
CASSPQGFTDTQYF
>TRBJ2-7|14|TRBV19|.|.
TGTGCCAGTAGTATAGAGGACAGCCCTAACGAGCAGTACTTC
CASSIEDSPNEQYF
>TRBJ1-1|11|TRBV19|.|.
TGTGCCAGTAGTTTTAACACTGAAGCTTTCTTT
CASSFNTEAFF
>TRBJ2-1|16|TRBV7-6|.|.
TGTGCCAGCAGCCCAGGGCCCGGACGCACCTACAATGAGCAGTTCTTC
CASSPGPGRTYNEQFF